This T cell receptor beta chain was captured in a study of blood T cells in healthy people across ages. Regarding this clonotype: The antigen remains unidentified.

Donation came from healthy Caucasian individuals in Russia who were aged roughly 6 to 95. Primed by a sample-barcoded 5' primer and a J-beta primer mix, a second PCR proceeded for about 6 to 11 cycles. There were at least 3 million CDR3-containing paired-end reads obtained from each sample. TCRdb ran MiXCR on the 5' RACE reads and lists one entry per CDR3 protein. The repertoire holds hundreds of thousands of distinct CDR3 sequences, with roughly 24% as singletons. Per germline, CDR1 SNHLY and CDR2 FYNNEI. The CDR3 totals 12 residues. Study findings and constraints: CMV status of donors was unknown, possibly confounding expanded clonotype changes.

This sample also appeared in a second study, on T cells of mothers and their children. That work adds: Clones that were microchimeric and persistent were not detected among T cells.

What was sequenced was blood. The sequence was obtained from a boy younger than 18 in good health. This chain connects TRBV2 to TRBJ2-5; D unclear. The DNA end favors TRBJ2-1, so the J call may be wrong. The CDR3 DNA sequence: TGTGCCAGCATTGATCCCATCAGGGAGCAGTTCTTC. The encoded protein is CASIDPIREQFF.